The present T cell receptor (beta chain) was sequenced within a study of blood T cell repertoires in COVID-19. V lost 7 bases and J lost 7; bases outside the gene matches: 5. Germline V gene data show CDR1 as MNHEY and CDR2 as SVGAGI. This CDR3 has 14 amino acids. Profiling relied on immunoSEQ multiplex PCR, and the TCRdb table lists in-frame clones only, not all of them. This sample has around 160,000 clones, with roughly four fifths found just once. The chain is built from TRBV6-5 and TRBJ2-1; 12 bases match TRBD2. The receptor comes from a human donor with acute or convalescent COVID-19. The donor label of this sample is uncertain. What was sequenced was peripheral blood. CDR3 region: CASNLAGGHNEQFF. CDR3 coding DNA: TGTGCCAGCAACCTAGCGGGGGGGCATAATGAGCAGTTCTTC.